These 31 T cell receptor beta chains share one sample of origin, sequenced in a study of regulatory T cells in long-lasting Graves disease. CDR3 regions were amplified by Arm-PCR using iRepertoire HTBI primers to build TCR beta libraries. TCRdb re-analysed the multiplex PCR reads in MiXCR, keeping a single row per CDR3 protein. The repertoire holds 600,000 to 650,000 distinct CDR3 sequences, with 16% as singletons. Time point reported: newly diagnosed GD, antithyroid drugs for less than 3 months. There was RNA extracted from PBMCs, and the TCR library was made from it. These sequences were also reported in another study, on T cells in Graves' hyperthyroidism and ophthalmopathy.

The specimen was peripheral blood mononuclear cells (PBMCs), collected at new diagnosis, from a patient treated with antithyroid drugs. The receptors were gathered from a woman in her twenties or thirties with Graves disease.

This clonotype was recorded at least ten times. The rearrangement links TRBV6-2 or TRBV6-3 to TRBJ2-1; the D is unclear. Germline V gene data show CDR1 as MNHEY and CDR2 as SVGEGT. The V and J ends lost 6 bases and 2 bases respectively, with 17 bases between them. This CDR3 contains 16 residues. The CDR3 coding sequence is TGTGCCAGCAGGCAAATTACGAAGCGTCCCTACAATGAGCAGTTCTTC. Its protein is CASRQITKRPYNEQFF.

On this clonotype: One junction end does not reproduce the germline sequence, and a read error may be involved. The V and J genes are TRBV25-1 and TRBJ2-3; D is unresolved. The CDR3 has 15 residues. The V gene's germline CDR1 is MGHDK and CDR2 SYGVNS. The CDR3 DNA reads TGTGCCAGCAGTGGCAATCGGAAAAGCACAGATACGCAGTGTTTT. It encodes CASSGNRKSTDTQCF.

This clonotype was detected many times. The chain is built from TRBV6-5 and TRBJ2-1; no definite D call. This CDR3 is 13 amino acids long. Germline CDR1 and CDR2: MNHEY and SVGAGI. Trimming stripped 2 bases from V and 6 bases from J, with 8 bases between. The CDR3 is CASSYRGPNEQFF. CDR3 DNA sequence: TGTGCCAGCAGTTACCGAGGCCCCAATGAGCAGTTCTTC.

The chain is built from TRBV27 and TRBJ1-5; tentative D call: TRBD1 (5 bases). The CDR3 runs 14 residues. Germline values: CDR1 MNHEY, CDR2 SMNVEV (reference sequence). Trimming removed 3 bases at V and 5 bases at J, with 11 bases between. In nucleotides, the CDR3 is TGTGCCAGCAGTTTTTCGAGGGGAGATCAGCCCCAGCATTTT. Amino acids: CASSFSRGDQPQHF.

The chain has TRBV6-2 or TRBV6-3 and TRBJ1-6; D is unclear. Trimming stripped 3 bases from V and 4 bases from J, with 7 bases between. Germline CDR1 reads MNHEY; CDR2 reads SVGEGT. The CDR3 spans 14 residues. The chain's CDR3 is CASSYTVYNSPLHF. DNA of the CDR3: TGTGCCAGCAGTTATACAGTATATAATTCACCCCTCCACTTT.

The sample holds many counts of this clonotype. This chain connects TRBV12-3 or TRBV12-4 to TRBJ2-7; a possible D gene is TRBD2 (6 bases). This CDR3 spans 10 amino acids. V was trimmed by 8 bases and J by 5 bases, leaving 7 bases between them. The CDR3 DNA reads TGTGCCAGCGGCGGGGACGAGCAGTACTTC. This sequence encodes CASGGDEQYF.

This clonotype has ten or more counts. The gene calls are TRBV28 and TRBJ2-7; the D gene is possibly TRBD1 (6 bases). There are 13 residues in the CDR3. Germline CDR1 is MDHEN and CDR2 is SYDVKM. Trimming removed 5 bases at V and 1 base at J, with 9 bases between. CDR3 DNA: TGTGCCAGCAGTGGTACAGGGTCCTACGAGCAGTACTTC. Its translation is CASSGTGSYEQYF.

This chain joins TRBV27 and TRBJ2-7; D gene uncertain. V lost 0 bases to trimming and J lost 3 bases, with 6 bases between them. Germline CDR1 is MNHEY and CDR2 is SMNVEV (reference sequence). CDR3 length equals 13 residues. CDR3 DNA sequence: TGTGCCAGCAGTTTATCAGACGTCTACGAGCAGTACTTC. Protein: CASSLSDVYEQYF.

This clonotype was observed many times. The chain couples TRBV28 to TRBJ2-3; D perhaps matches TRBD1 (5 bases). V was clipped by 6 bases and J by 2 bases, with 12 bases between them. This CDR3 contains 14 residues. The germline gives CDR1 MDHEN, CDR2 SYDVKM. As DNA, the CDR3 is TGTGCCAGCAGGCTCAGGGCTCTCACAGATACGCAGTATTTT. This encodes CASRLRALTDTQYF.

In this sample, this clonotype turned up many times. V usage is TRBV12-3 or TRBV12-4 and J usage is TRBJ2-5; 7 bases agree with TRBD1. The CDR3 is 16 amino acids. V gave up 5 bases and J gave up 5 bases; unmatched junction bases: 14. CDR3 amino acids: CASSHSDRVVGETQYF. The DNA of the CDR3 is TGTGCCAGCAGTCACTCCGACAGGGTGGTAGGGGAGACCCAGTACTTC.

Ten or more counts support this clonotype. The J gene is TRBJ1-5, the V gene TRBV27; D is undetermined. Germline CDR1 reads MNHEY; CDR2 reads SMNVEV (reference sequence). This CDR3 has 11 amino acids. V was clipped by 4 bases and J by 5 bases, with 3 bases between them. The CDR3 bases are TGTGCCAGCAGTTACGATCAGCCCCAGCATTTT. This translates into CASSYDQPQHF.

This clonotype was seen only a few times. The chain recombines TRBV7-9 with TRBJ1-3; no clear D. The germline V gene has CDR1 SEHNR and CDR2 FQNEAQ (reference sequence). The CDR3 loop spans 13 amino acids. The V and J ends lost 5 bases and 3 bases respectively, with 8 bases between them. The CDR3 spells CASSPRNGNTIYF. CDR3 sequence (DNA): TGTGCCAGCAGCCCTCGCAATGGAAACACCATATATTTT.

In this sample, this clonotype turned up many times. The chain links TRBV5-1 to TRBJ2-7, with 8 bases fitting TRBD2. The germline gives CDR1 SGHRS, CDR2 YFSETQ. The V segment lost 5 bases and the J segment 4 bases; nucleotides outside the gene matches: 8. The CDR3 covers 14 residues. CDR3: CASRSDPGGYEQYF. For the CDR3, the DNA is TGCGCCAGCAGGTCGGATCCGGGAGGGTACGAGCAGTACTTC.

This clonotype was recorded many times. The CDR3: CASSYSGGAGSNQPQHF. The CDR3 DNA is TGTGCCAGCAGTTACTCGGGGGGAGCGGGTAGCAATCAGCCCCAGCATTTT. The chain uses TRBV6-5 and TRBJ1-5, with D possibly being TRBD1 (5 bases). Germline V gene sequence: CDR1 MNHEY, CDR2 SVGAGI. CDR3 length: 17 residues. V was pared by 0 bases and J by 0 bases, with 12 bases between.

The chain joins TRBV2 to TRBJ2-7; D may be TRBD1 (6 bases). This CDR3 region has 12 residues. V was shortened by 8 bases and J by 6 bases, with 14 bases between the two germline ends. Germline V CDR1 and CDR2: SNHLY, FYNNEI. The CDR3 nucleotides read TGTGCCAGCGGCCAACAGGGTTCCGAGCAGTACTTC. As protein: CASGQQGSEQYF. The variable domain in full, completed from reference TRBV2 and TRBJ2-7, reads EPEVTQTPSHQVTQMGQEVILRCVPISNHLYFYWYRQILGQKVEFLVSFYNNEISEKSEIFDDQFSVERPDGSNFTLKIRSTKLEDSAMYFCASGQQGSEQYFGPGTRLTVT.

The chain recombines TRBV2 with TRBJ2-4; the D gene is possibly TRBD2 (5 bases). This CDR3 is 11 amino acids long. V was cut by 6 bases and J by 15 bases, with 15 bases left in between. Germline V gene sequence: CDR1 SNHLY, CDR2 FYNNEI. The CDR3 bases are TGTGCCAGCAGCCTGACCGGGGTTTTGTACTTC. Encoded protein: CASSLTGVLYF.

This clonotype was counted at least ten times. The V gene is TRBV11-2, the J gene TRBJ2-5, with D possibly being TRBD1 (5 bases). V lost 1 base, J lost 4 bases, and 10 bases lay in between. The CDR3 contains 14 residues. CDR1 SGHAT and CDR2 FQNNGV come from the germline V gene. This chain's CDR3 is CASSLVAGPETQYF. CDR3 bases: TGTGCCAGCAGCTTAGTCGCAGGGCCAGAGACCCAGTACTTC.

The chain combines TRBV19 with TRBJ1-5; a possible D gene is TRBD1 (5 bases). The CDR3 covers 13 residues. Per germline, CDR1 LNHDA and CDR2 SQIVND (reference sequence). V was trimmed by 7 bases and J by 3 bases, leaving 10 bases between them. Here the CDR3 DNA reads TGTGCCAGTAAGGTGGGGGACAATCAGCCCCAGCATTTT. This encodes CASKVGDNQPQHF.

This clonotype occurred many times. This rearrangement joins TRBV7-9 to TRBJ2-2; D is unresolved. CDR1 is SEHNR, CDR2 FQNEAQ, per germline (reference sequence). V gave up 1 base and J gave up 5 bases, with 11 bases separating them. This CDR3 comprises 15 residues. The DNA for the CDR3 is TGTGCCAGCAGCTTAGAGAGCAGAATAACCGGGGAGCTGTTTTTT. Its protein product is CASSLESRITGELFF. The full variable domain, rest sourced from reference TRBV7-9 and TRBJ2-2, is DTGVSQNPRHKITKRGQNVTFRCDPISEHNRLYWYRQTLGQGPEFLTYFQNEAQLEKSRLLSDRFSAERPKGSFSTLEIQRTEQGDSAMYLCASSLESRITGELFFGEGSRLTVL.

This clonotype was seen at least ten times. The rearrangement links TRBV7-9 to TRBJ1-6, with TRBD1 matching over 7 bases. This CDR3 comprises 16 residues. Germline V gene lookup returns CDR1 SEHNR and CDR2 FQNEAQ (reference sequence). Trimming removed 4 bases from V and 6 bases from J; junction bases left unmatched: 9. CDR3 nucleotides: TGTGCCAGCAGCTCCCGGGACAGTCATTTTAATTCACCCCTCCACTTT. This sequence encodes CASSSRDSHFNSPLHF.

This clonotype showed up many times. DNA for the CDR3: TGTGCCAGCACTACCACTTTAGGAGGACAGGGATCCTACGAGCAGTACTTC. Translation gives CASTTTLGGQGSYEQYF. The chain carries TRBV6-1 and TRBJ2-7, with 8 bases identical to TRBD1. J gave up 1 base and V 7 bases, and 15 bases lay outside the gene matches. There are 17 residues in the CDR3. Germline lookup yields CDR1 MNHNS and CDR2 SASEGT.

This clonotype was observed a single time. The chain carries TRBV6-1 and TRBJ2-1, with D hard to call. Germline V gives CDR1 MNHNS, CDR2 SASEGT. The CDR3 extends over 11 amino acids. V was clipped by 5 bases and J by 10 bases, with 9 bases between them. DNA of the CDR3: TGTGCCAGCAGTACCAATCTAGAGCAGTTCTTC. Residues: CASSTNLEQFF.

The rearrangement links TRBV29-1 to TRBJ2-2; 8 bases map to TRBD2. Losses at the gene ends were 6 bases for V and 7 bases for J; bases not matched to a gene: 10. This CDR3 is built from 14 residues. Germline lookup yields CDR1 SQVTM and CDR2 ANQGSEA. As DNA, the CDR3 is TGCAGCGTCCCCAATCGGGAGGGTGTCGGGGAGCTGTTTTTT. Its translation is CSVPNREGVGELFF.

This clonotype was seen ten or more times. This sequence joins TRBV20-1 and TRBJ2-1; D might be TRBD1 (6 bases). V was cut by 0 bases and J by 4 bases, with 16 bases left in between. The germline V gene encodes CDR1 DFQATT and CDR2 SNEGSKA (reference sequence). CDR3 size: 16 residues. The CDR3 DNA sequence: TGCAGTGCTAGAGATGGCAGGGGAGTGGGTTACAATGAGCAGTTCTTC. Translation: CSARDGRGVGYNEQFF.

This clonotype has a count of ten or more. The genes are TRBV5-1 and TRBJ1-6; 7 nucleotides agree with TRBD1. Looked up from germline, CDR1 is SGHRS and CDR2 is YFSETQ. With 4 bases clipped from V and 6 bases from J, the junction kept 4 bases outside the gene matches. The CDR3 has 14 residues. For the CDR3, the DNA is TGCGCCAGCAGCATCGGGACAGCTAATTCACCCCTCCACTTT. Translated, it gives CASSIGTANSPLHF.

This clonotype was counted at least ten times. The CDR3 region is CASGTGWYTEAFF. The CDR3 DNA reads TGTGCCAGCGGGACAGGGTGGTACACTGAAGCTTTCTTT. The V call is TRBV2, the J call TRBJ1-1, with 9 nucleotides matching TRBD1. V was pared by 8 bases and J by 3 bases, with 4 bases of the junction left unmatched. The germline gives CDR1 SNHLY, CDR2 FYNNEI. This CDR3 has 13 residues.

This clonotype was seen only a few times. This chain uses TRBV19 with TRBJ2-7; D is uncertain. This CDR3 has 11 residues. Trimming took 3 bases from V and 7 from J, leaving 7 bases between them. Germline V gives CDR1 LNHDA, CDR2 SQIVND (reference sequence). Written as DNA, the CDR3 is TGTGCCAGTAGTATGGGTGCTGAGCAGTACTTC. It codes for CASSMGAEQYF.

This clonotype came up many times. The chain recombines TRBV7-9 with TRBJ2-3; D ambiguous. V lost 10 bases and J lost 0, with 8 bases in between. CDR1 SEHNR and CDR2 FQNEAQ come from the germline V gene (reference sequence). The CDR3 extends over 12 amino acids. CDR3 DNA: TGTGCCACCGGGCTTAGCACAGATACGCAGTATTTT. Protein sequence: CATGLSTDTQYF. The full variable domain, with the rest looked up from reference TRBV7-9 and TRBJ2-3, is DTGVSQNPRHKITKRGQNVTFRCDPISEHNRLYWYRQTLGQGPEFLTYFQNEAQLEKSRLLSDRFSAERPKGSFSTLEIQRTEQGDSAMYLCATGLSTDTQYFGPGTRLTVL.

V usage is TRBV19 and J usage is TRBJ2-2; D remains ambiguous. The germline CDR1 and CDR2 sequences are LNHDA and SQIVND (reference sequence). Between the trimmed V and J ends, which lost 2 bases and 1 base, there was a span of 5 bases. The CDR3 is 14 amino acids. In nucleotides, the CDR3 is TGTGCCAGTAGTATATACCGGAACACCGGGGAGCTGTTTTTT. Translated, it gives CASSIYRNTGELFF.

The rearrangement uses TRBV5-1 and TRBJ2-1; TRBD2 might be the D (5 bases). V was clipped by 2 bases and J by 5 bases, with 14 bases between them. This CDR3 has 15 amino acids. Per the germline V gene, CDR1 is SGHRS and CDR2 is YFSETQ. CDR3 DNA sequence: TGCGCCAGCAGCTTTCGTGAGGGATCAAACAATGAGCAGTTCTTC. This translates into CASSFREGSNNEQFF.

This clonotype has just a few counts. The chain employs TRBV5-1 and TRBJ2-1, with 8 bases identical to TRBD2. Germline V lookup: CDR1 SGHRS, CDR2 YFSETQ. V lost 0 bases, J lost 9 bases, and 11 bases stayed unmatched. The CDR3 is 16 amino acids. For the CDR3, the DNA is TGCGCCAGCAGCTTGGTCCCGGGACTAGGACACAGTGAGCAGTTCTTC. It codes for CASSLVPGLGHSEQFF.